The 20 T cell receptor beta chains below all came from one sample that was sequenced in a study of post-analysis software for immune sequencing data. Study-wide results and caveats: A few TRBV segments appeared more often in patients than in controls, and TRBV5-6, TRBV5-1 and TRBV20-1 were among these.

Unique molecular identifiers tagged the TCR beta cDNA libraries. TCRdb fed the PCR reads into MiXCR, producing one record per CDR3 protein. The table includes more than 450,000 distinct CDR3 sequences, 44% detected once. No antigen is known for these receptors. The material sequenced was blood. These receptors were obtained from a girl between 10 and 17 years old with multiple sclerosis.

The chain has TRBV2 and TRBJ2-7; possible D gene TRBD1, 6 bases. Trimming cost V 10 bases and J 5 bases, with 18 bases left between them. The CDR3 runs to 13 residues. CDR1 SNHLY and CDR2 FYNNEI come from the germline V gene. As DNA, the CDR3 is TGTGCCATACGGACAGAATGGCGTGACGAGCAGTACTTC. It yields the protein CAIRTEWRDEQYF.

Of note for this clonotype: One end of the junction is discordant with germline, which a read error may explain. V and J are TRBV12-3 or TRBV12-4 and TRBJ2-7, with D perhaps matching TRBD1 (6 bases). CDR3 length equals 14 residues. The CDR3 spells CACRGSSSFYEQYF. CDR3 coding DNA: TGTGCCTGCAGGGGTTCCTCTTCGTTCTACGAGCAGTACTTC.

This clonotype was seen a few times. The chain recombines TRBV4-2 with TRBJ2-1, with D possibly matching TRBD2 (5 bases). The CDR3 runs to 15 residues. The V end was cut by 4 bases, the J end by 7 bases, with 17 bases between. Germline CDR1 is LGHNA and CDR2 is YNFKEQ. For the CDR3, the DNA is TGTGCCAGCAGCCCAATGTACCTAGCTGGAAATGAGCAGTTCTTC. It codes for CASSPMYLAGNEQFF.

This rearrangement joins TRBV6-6 to TRBJ2-2, with unresolved D. Per the germline V gene, CDR1 is MNHNY and CDR2 is SVGAGI (reference sequence). CDR3 length: 13 residues. V was clipped by 6 bases and J by 0 bases, with 5 bases between them. The CDR3, as DNA: TGTGCCAGCAGAAACTCGAACACCGGGGAGCTGTTTTTT. Its protein is CASRNSNTGELFF.

There are a few counts of this clonotype. The chain carries TRBV10-3 and TRBJ2-7; TRBD2 might be the D (6 bases). The CDR3 runs to 14 residues. CDR1 and CDR2 from the germline V gene are ENHRY and SYGVKD. V was trimmed by 7 bases and J by 1 base, leaving 14 bases between them. Here the CDR3 reads CAINPARGSYEQYF. The CDR3 nucleotides are TGTGCCATCAATCCTGCCCGGGGGTCCTACGAGCAGTACTTC.

The rearrangement links TRBV9 to TRBJ2-1, with D perhaps TRBD1 (6 bases). In germline, CDR1 is SGDLS, CDR2 YYNGEE. The CDR3 has 14 amino acids. V was pared by 3 bases and J by 5 bases, with 12 bases between. The CDR3, as DNA: TGTGCCAGCAGCGAAAAACCAGGGGACAATGAGCAGTTCTTC. It specifies CASSEKPGDNEQFF.

This clonotype has a single count. J is TRBJ1-5 and V is TRBV12-3 or TRBV12-4; the match to TRBD1 covers 11 bases. CDR3 length equals 15 residues. V shed 7 bases, J shed 7 bases, and the junction held 9 bases outside the gene matches. CDR3 residues: CASKPGQGVGQPQHF. Here the CDR3 DNA reads TGTGCCAGCAAACCGGGACAGGGGGTTGGCCAGCCCCAGCATTTT.

This clonotype showed up just a few times. CDR3 in DNA: TGTGCCAGCAGCAGGGGGGCTTTGTACGAGCAGTACTTC. It encodes CASSRGALYEQYF. The chain has TRBV27 and TRBJ2-5; D might be TRBD1 (7 bases). The J call may be mistaken, given a closer DNA end match to TRBJ2-7. There are 13 residues in the CDR3. In germline, CDR1 is MNHEY, CDR2 SMNVEV (reference sequence).

J is TRBJ2-1 and V is TRBV30; 11 nucleotides agree with TRBD2. The CDR3 has 15 amino acids. From germline, CDR1 is GTSNPN and CDR2 SVGIG (reference sequence). Trimming removed 2 bases from V and 7 bases from J; junction bases left unmatched: 7. This chain's CDR3 is CAWSILAGDVNEQFF. CDR3 bases: TGTGCCTGGAGTATACTAGCGGGAGACGTAAATGAGCAGTTCTTC. Combining the CDR3 with reference TRBV30 and TRBJ2-1 gives the whole variable domain SQTIHQWPATLVQPVGSPLSLECTVEGTSNPNLYWYRQAAGRGLQLLFYSVGIGQISSEVPQNLSASRPQDRQFILSSKKLLLSDSGFYLCAWSILAGDVNEQFFGPGTRLTVL.

In the case of this clonotype: A junction end diverges from the germline sequence, so it may reflect a read error. The chain carries TRBV3-1 and TRBJ1-6, with D possibly matching TRBD1 (5 bases). Germline values: CDR1 LGHDT, CDR2 YNNKEL (reference sequence). This CDR3 is 13 amino acids long. The CDR3 region has the DNA TGTGCCCGCAGCCAAGTCAGGGATTCACCCCCCCACTTT. Protein sequence: CARSQVRDSPPHF.

The J gene is TRBJ2-1, the V gene TRBV5-1; 11 positions match TRBD2. This CDR3 has 15 amino acids. Trimming at V came to 1 base and at J to 10 bases, leaving 7 bases not matched to a gene. The germline V gene encodes CDR1 SGHRS and CDR2 YFSETQ. The CDR3 loop is CASSLSLAGGREQFF. DNA of the CDR3: TGCGCCAGCAGCTTGAGTCTAGCGGGGGGAAGGGAGCAGTTCTTC.

CDR3 in amino acids: CASSFGTSGRASYNEQFF. CDR3 nucleotides: TGTGCCAGCAGCTTCGGGACTAGCGGGAGGGCCTCCTACAATGAGCAGTTCTTC. The chain combines TRBV7-2 with TRBJ2-1; 16 nucleotides align to TRBD2. Germline V gene lookup returns CDR1 SGHTA and CDR2 FQGNSA. The V gene end was trimmed by 3 bases and the J gene end by 0 bases; junction bases not matched to a gene: 2. The CDR3 spans 18 residues.

The chain carries TRBV5-1 and TRBJ2-7, with D possibly TRBD2 on 6 matching bases. Looked up from germline, CDR1 is SGHRS and CDR2 is YFSETQ. The CDR3 consists of 19 residues. The germline V and J ends were trimmed by 1 base and 1 base, with 24 bases remaining between them. CDR3 coding DNA: TGCGCCAGCAGCTTGAGAATGGGGAGGAGGGGTACCGCTTCCTACGAGCAGTACTTC. Translated, it gives CASSLRMGRRGTASYEQYF.

The chain carries TRBV12-3 or TRBV12-4 and TRBJ2-1; D not resolved. CDR3 size: 15 residues. Trimming left V 1 base short and J 0 bases short, with 7 bases between. The CDR3 nucleotides read TGTGCCAGCAGTTTAGTGAGCCTCTCCTACAATGAGCAGTTCTTC. Translated, it gives CASSLVSLSYNEQFF.

CDR3 coding DNA: TGCAGCGTTGAATCCCAGGGAGATCAGCCCCAGCATTTT. This gives the protein CSVESQGDQPQHF. The chain employs TRBV29-1 and TRBJ1-5; TRBD1 is a possible D gene (5 bases). The CDR3 loop spans 13 amino acids. The germline V gene encodes CDR1 SQVTM and CDR2 ANQGSEA. Between the trimmed V and J ends, which lost 2 bases and 5 bases, there was a span of 10 bases. The full variable domain, its missing parts supplied by reference TRBV29-1 and TRBJ1-5, is SAVISQKPSRDICQRGTSLTIQCQVDSQVTMMFWYRQQPGQSLTLIATANQGSEATYESGFVIDKFPISRPNLTFSTLTVSNMSPEDSSIYLCSVESQGDQPQHFGDGTRLSIL.

This clonotype showed up just a few times. The rearrangement uses TRBV7-8 and TRBJ2-1; 9 bases line up with TRBD2. V was pared by 1 base and J by 9 bases, with 16 bases of the junction left unmatched. The length of the CDR3 is 18 residues. Germline CDR1 and CDR2: SGHVS and FQNEAQ. CDR3 coding DNA: TGTGCCAGCAGCTTAGTGAGATTGGTAGCGGGAGAGGCAGGTGAGCAGTTCTTC. Translated, it gives CASSLVRLVAGEAGEQFF. The variable domain in full, with the rest retrieved from reference TRBV7-8 and TRBJ2-1, is GAGVSQSPRYKVAKRGQDVALRCDPISGHVSLFWYQQALGQGPEFLTYFQNEAQLDKSGLPSDRFFAERPEGSVSTLKIQRTQQEDSAVYLCASSLVRLVAGEAGEQFFGPGTRLTVL.

For the CDR3, the DNA is TGTGCCAGCAGCTTACTGCTCTACGAGCAGTACTTC. It specifies CASSLLLYEQYF. The chain combines TRBV11-2 with TRBJ2-7; D is unresolved. The CDR3 covers 12 residues. V lost 2 bases and J lost 3, with 5 bases in between. Germline-derived CDR1 and CDR2 are SGHAT and FQNNGV.

V is TRBV6-5 and J is TRBJ2-3; tentative D call: TRBD2 (5 bases). This CDR3 spans 15 amino acids. V lost 6 bases and J lost 0, with 13 bases in between. Germline lookup yields CDR1 MNHEY and CDR2 SVGAGI. The CDR3 here is CASSEVRVSTDTQYF. As DNA, the CDR3 is TGTGCCAGCAGCGAAGTGCGGGTGAGCACAGATACGCAGTATTTT.

The chain has TRBV10-3 and TRBJ2-1; weak D call: TRBD1 (6 bases). Germline V lookup: CDR1 ENHRY, CDR2 SYGVKD. Between the trimmed V and J ends, which lost 0 bases and 2 bases, there was a span of 8 bases. The CDR3 has 15 residues. The CDR3 sequence is CAISESTGAYNEQFF. CDR3 coding DNA: TGTGCCATCAGTGAGTCGACAGGCGCCTACAATGAGCAGTTCTTC.

The genes are TRBV4-1 and TRBJ2-5, with D tentatively TRBD2 (5 bases). The J call may be incorrect, as the DNA end agrees better with TRBJ2-7. The CDR3 contains 12 residues. CDR1 is MGHRA, CDR2 YSYEKL, per germline. CDR3 bases: TGCGCCAGCAGCCAAGTCGGGGTCGAGCAGTACTTC. This codes for CASSQVGVEQYF.